This T cell receptor (beta chain) emerged from a study of T cells in Graves' hyperthyroidism and ophthalmopathy (dated by TCRdb to between 2018 and 2021). Background on the whole study: Peripheral blood samples were taken at initial diagnosis, before any treatment was given. The paper describes TCR Vbeta CDR3 sequencing of about 140 peripheral blood samples, made up of 43 ophthalmopathy patients, more than 70 hyperthyroidism patients and about 17 progressor patients. Prospective prediction of ophthalmopathy was tested in an independent validation cohort consisting of 18 hyperthyroidism patients and approximately 16 patients who later progressed to ophthalmopathy. For training and testing, the roughly 93 patients in the discovery cohort were randomly divided in a 7:3 ratio. Thyroid tissue and blood T-cell repertoires from six or seven Graves' hyperthyroidism patients were also compared in the study. A discovery cohort of about 100 patients, approximately 44 with Graves' ophthalmopathy and approximately 60 with stable Graves' hyperthyroidism, was used to find distinguishing TCR V-J signatures. After sampling, hyperthyroidism patients received methimazole starting at 30 mg daily, and ophthalmopathy patients received high-dose intravenous methylprednisolone. The research as a whole found: In validation, the model predicted progression to ophthalmopathy a median of 6.5 months before onset, with roughly 71% sensitivity and 72.22% specificity. No statistical method was used to set the sample size in advance, and investigators knew the group allocation. Most expanded thyroid clonotypes (frequency above 0.001) were also found in blood, which suggests that blood repertoires may mirror thyroid immune responses. In cross-validation, a model built on a 13 V-J signature told ophthalmopathy apart from stable hyperthyroidism with about 90% sensitivity and around 83% specificity, and in testing the same model reached 80%/75%.

Stable Graves' hyperthyroidism was defined as no progression to ophthalmopathy during 18 months of follow-up. Hyperthyroidism patients were newly diagnosed, had a disease duration of under 2 months, and were aged 18 to 65 years. Patients with uncontrolled infections, other autoimmune diseases, pregnancy or lactation were excluded. Diagnoses were established on the basis of clinical symptoms, serum thyroxine and TRAb, thyroid ultrasound, and orbital computed tomography. Ficoll-Paque density gradient centrifugation was used to isolate PBMCs from around 10 ml of fresh peripheral blood. Total RNA was extracted using Trizol reagent, and RNA quality was assessed on an Agilent 2100 Bioanalyzer. The TCR beta CDR3 regions were amplified from the RNA transcripts. For the first round of RT-PCR on the TCR CDR3, the HTBI primer set was used together with the Qiagen OneStep RT-PCR kit. A second multiplex PCR round built the libraries, followed by size selection and purification. Sequencing of the libraries was done on an Illumina HiSeq2000 using paired-end 100 bp reads. The paper's processing steps were these. SOAPnuke was used to process the raw data, removing reads that contained adapters or uncalled bases, had a mean Phred below 15, or lacked an exact match to the constant primer or identifier. High-quality paired reads were merged using COPE v1.2.5, and each unique nucleotide sequence was defined as a clonotype. Clonotypes were aligned to IMGT TRBV, TRBD and TRBJ reference segments using MiTCR v1.1. The analysis was restricted to V-J combinations with a frequency above 0.0001, which together covered just over 99% of the repertoires. The TCS score was defined as the ratio of F50 (clonal expansion) to E x V (chaos), calculated using BLOSUM62-based TCRdist between CDR3 peptides within each V-J. Welch's t-statistics and random forest reduced roughly 530 V-J features to roughly 13, which were used in a naive Bayes classifier (R e1071). TCRdb handled the public reads itself, with Q25 trimming in fastp and clone calling in MiXCR, and kept productive beta chains. Here each entry gathers all rows of one CDR3 protein and keeps the most common genes and DNA. These V and J calls derive from TCRdb rather than the authors' analysis. The sample table records some 300,000 distinct CDR3 sequences; 15% to 20% of these occur just once. The top ten constitute roughly a third of the sample.

This clonotype was detected only a few times. No antigen is known for it. No clone much larger than this one lies a single base away; base qualities are absent. Sample: blood. The sequence was collected from a man aged 30 to 39 with Graves' hyperthyroidism.

The CDR3 reads as follows: CASSSVEGDSPLHF. The nucleotide sequence reads TGTGCCAGCAGCTCGGTGGAGGGGGATTCACCCCTCCACTTT. The chain uses TRBV5-5 and TRBJ1-6; TRBD1 might be the D gene, on 6 matching bases. According to the germline V gene (reference sequence), CDR1 reads SGHKS and CDR2 reads YYEKEE. At the junction V is shortened by 3 bases and J by 8 bases, with 12 bases in between. The CDR3 numbers 14 residues from cysteine through phenylalanine. Solely the CDR3 DNA is kept, with 42 bases framed from the first base.